Listed here are 20 T cell receptor beta chains from one sample, sequenced in a study of shared clonotypes between healthy human individuals. The method was immunoSEQ multiplex PCR; TCRdb's version includes in-frame clones alone and lacks a portion of them. The profile shows approximately 2.5 million clones, around nine tenths of them singletons. Input material: naive CD4+ T cells sorted from blood. Subset indicated: CD45RA+ positively selected. These receptors all stem from a man aged 18 to 29 in good health.

This clone has more than one count but fewer than ten. V usage is TRBV6-4 and J usage is TRBJ1-1; D is ambiguous. Germline loops: CDR1 MRHNA, CDR2 SNTAGT. The CDR3 length is 14 residues. The ends were cut back, 4 bases at V and 4 bases at J, with 13 bases in the middle. The CDR3 DNA sequence: TGTGCCAGCAGTGTCGAGGGAGGAAGCACTGAAGCTTTCTTT. Its translation is CASSVEGGSTEAFF.

The chain employs TRBV6-6 and TRBJ2-7, with 12 bases aligning to TRBD1. The CDR3 is 13 amino acids. Germline CDR1 reads MNHNY; CDR2 reads SVGAGI (reference sequence). The ends lost 5 bases at V and 5 bases at J; junction bases unmatched: 1. The CDR3 DNA follows: TGTGCCAGCAGTGGGACAGGGGGCGACGAGCAGTACTTC. It specifies CASSGTGGDEQYF.

This CDR3 is CASSLDGYEQYF. The CDR3 DNA follows: TGTGCCAGCAGCTTGGACGGCTACGAGCAGTACTTC. V is TRBV5-4 and J is TRBJ2-5, with no clear D. The J call may not be correct, given that the DNA end is closer to TRBJ2-7. The germline V gene has CDR1 SGHNT and CDR2 YYREEE (reference sequence). The length of the CDR3 is 12 residues.

The genes are TRBV5-1 and TRBJ2-1, with D possibly being TRBD2 (5 bases). The CDR3 runs to 13 residues. V was shortened by 0 bases and J by 10 bases, with 11 bases between the two germline ends. Germline CDR1 reads SGHRS; CDR2 reads YFSETQ. The DNA of the CDR3 is TGCGCCAGCAGCTTGGGGATTCCGGGGGAGCAGTTCTTC. This encodes CASSLGIPGEQFF.

The chain has TRBV11-2 and TRBJ1-6; 10 bases match TRBD1. Germline-derived CDR1 and CDR2 are SGHAT and FQNNGV. V was clipped by 6 bases and J by 14 bases; unmatched bases: 13. This CDR3 has 15 amino acids. The CDR3 region is CASRSGTGERGTLHF. The CDR3 DNA reads as TGTGCCAGCAGGTCCGGGACAGGGGAAAGGGGCACCCTCCACTTT.

The genes are TRBV28 and TRBJ2-5; D may correspond to TRBD1 or TRBD2 (6 bases each). Trimming took off 4 bases at V and 1 base at J, with 13 bases between the two ends. This CDR3 region has 15 residues. CDR1 is MDHEN, CDR2 SYDVKM, per germline. The CDR3 here is CASSSLGGTQETQYF. The CDR3 DNA is TGTGCCAGCAGTTCCCTAGGGGGGACCCAAGAGACCCAGTACTTC.

V usage is TRBV7-6 and J usage is TRBJ2-5; 7 nucleotides line up with TRBD2. The DNA matches TRBJ2-7 better at its end, which makes the J call doubtful. The CDR3 runs 17 residues. Germline V lookup: CDR1 SGHVS, CDR2 FNYEAQ. Written as DNA, the CDR3 is TGTGCCAGCAGCTTAGAGGTCGGGGGGACCGGTGCCTACGAGCAGTACTTC. Translation: CASSLEVGGTGAYEQYF.

This clone has only one observation. The CDR3 bases are TGCGCCAGCGCCCTAAGCTCCTACGAGCAGTACTTC. Translating gives CASALSSYEQYF. V gene TRBV10-1 combines with J gene TRBJ2-7; D unresolved. V was trimmed by 8 bases and J by 0 bases, leaving 8 bases between them. This CDR3 comprises 12 residues. The germline V gene has CDR1 WNHNN and CDR2 SYGVQD (reference sequence).

This rearrangement joins TRBV5-1 to TRBJ2-5; maybe TRBD1 (6 bases). V shed 1 base and J shed 5 bases, with 21 bases lying between them. The CDR3 is made up of 17 amino acids. Germline V gene sequence: CDR1 SGHRS, CDR2 YFSETQ. The DNA for the CDR3 is TGCGCCAGCAGCTTGAACAGGGCTTCTTCAGTGACGGAGACCCAGTACTTC. Its protein is CASSLNRASSVTETQYF.

Of note for this clone: This sample also contains other DNA sequences that code for the same CDR3. The chain carries TRBV11-2 and TRBJ1-2; no definite D call. This CDR3 spans 12 amino acids. Germline assignment: CDR1 SGHAT and CDR2 FQNNGV. The V and J ends lost 3 bases and 3 bases respectively, with 5 bases between them. The CDR3 nucleotides read TGTGCCAGCAGCTTCCGCGACTATGGCTACACCTTC. Its protein is CASSFRDYGYTF.

This chain joins TRBV19 and TRBJ1-5; a possible D gene is TRBD1 (5 bases). V shed 6 bases and J shed 7 bases, with 10 bases lying between them. This CDR3 has 12 residues. CDR1 and CDR2 from the germline V gene are LNHDA and SQIVND (reference sequence). Here the CDR3 reads CASRSGGQPQHF. CDR3 DNA sequence: TGTGCCAGTAGATCCGGGGGACAGCCCCAGCATTTT. The variable domain in full, completed from reference TRBV19 and TRBJ1-5, reads DGGITQSPKYLFRKEGQNVTLSCEQNLNHDAMYWYRQDPGQGLRLIYYSQIVNDFQKGDIAEGYSVSREKKESFPLTVTSAQKNPTAFYLCASRSGGQPQHFGDGTRLSIL.

The chain is built from TRBV30 and TRBJ2-1; weak D call: TRBD2 (6 bases). Trimming left V 7 bases short and J 2 bases short, with 12 bases between. The CDR3 has 13 amino acids. CDR1 GTSNPN and CDR2 SVGIG come from the germline V gene (reference sequence). In DNA form, the CDR3 reads TGTGCCTCGGGAAGCGGGCCCTACAATGAGCAGTTCTTC. It codes for CASGSGPYNEQFF.

The chain links TRBV7-9 to TRBJ1-1, with 9 nucleotides matching TRBD1. V gave up 2 bases and J gave up 10 bases; unmatched junction bases: 5. Germline CDR1 and CDR2: SEHNR and FQNEAQ (reference sequence). The CDR3 is made up of 13 amino acids. CDR3 protein: CASSLSDRGVAFF. The CDR3 nucleotides are TGTGCCAGCAGCTTATCGGACAGGGGTGTAGCTTTCTTT.

The rearrangement joins TRBV7-2 to TRBJ2-3; 9 bases match TRBD2. CDR1 SGHTA and CDR2 FQGNSA come from the germline V gene. The CDR3 has 14 residues. V lost 5 bases and J lost 4; bases outside the gene matches: 4. The CDR3 nucleotides are TGTGCCAGCAGCCCCGGGACTAGCTCAGATACGCAGTATTTT. It translates to CASSPGTSSDTQYF.

The chain joins TRBV19 to TRBJ1-2; no definite D call. Deletions cut 4 bases from V and 1 base from J, with 10 bases between. This CDR3 region has 14 residues. CDR1 is LNHDA and CDR2 is SQIVND in the germline V gene (reference sequence). Here the CDR3 reads CASSNEGFNYGYTF. CDR3 sequence (DNA): TGTGCCAGTAGTAACGAGGGTTTTAACTATGGCTACACCTTC.

The chain couples TRBV7-9 to TRBJ1-4; 9 bases align to TRBD1. Trimming took 5 bases from V and 4 from J; bases not matched to a gene: 5. Per germline, CDR1 SEHNR and CDR2 FQNEAQ (reference sequence). The CDR3 loop spans 15 amino acids. For the CDR3, the DNA is TGTGCCAGCAGCGTAGGGACAGGGAATAATGAAAAACTGTTTTTT. It translates to CASSVGTGNNEKLFF.

This clone has just a few counts. The chain joins TRBV11-2 to TRBJ1-2; D remains ambiguous. Germline values: CDR1 SGHAT, CDR2 FQNNGV. V was clipped by 4 bases and J by 4 bases, with 10 bases between them. There are 13 residues in the CDR3. CDR3 region: CASSSSGAYGYTF. CDR3 nucleotides: TGTGCCAGCAGCTCGTCGGGCGCCTATGGCTACACCTTC.

V is TRBV28 and J is TRBJ1-1, with D maybe TRBD1 (6 bases). Germline V gives CDR1 MDHEN, CDR2 SYDVKM. Trimming pared 7 bases from V and 4 bases from J, leaving 22 bases between. This CDR3 is 16 amino acids long. The CDR3 DNA is TGTGCCAGCATGGTTGGGGGCGGGGGCAGGGGCACTGAAGCTTTCTTT. Translation: CASMVGGGGRGTEAFF.

The J gene is TRBJ2-2, the V gene TRBV9, with D maybe TRBD1 (5 bases). V lost 4 bases, J lost 5 bases, and 18 bases lay in between. The length of the CDR3 is 16 residues. Germline assignment: CDR1 SGDLS and CDR2 YYNGEE. In DNA, the CDR3 is TGTGCCAGCAGCCCAGGGTCGCCAGTCCCAACCGGGGAGCTGTTTTTT. It specifies CASSPGSPVPTGELFF.

The chain couples TRBV7-2 to TRBJ2-7; TRBD1 or TRBD2 may be the D gene (5 bases each). The CDR3 runs 13 residues. The germline CDR1 and CDR2 sequences are SGHTA and FQGNSA. The V and J ends lost 4 bases and 6 bases respectively, with 13 bases between them. This CDR3 reads CASSSSQGSEQYF. In nucleotides, the CDR3 is TGTGCCAGCAGCTCTAGCCAGGGTAGCGAGCAGTACTTC.